These T cell receptor beta chains were read from a single sample in a study of neoadjuvant anti-PD-1 for oral cavity cancer. Method: immunoSEQ multiplex PCR; TCRdb's copy keeps in-frame clones and lacks some. This table has 55,000 to 75,000 clones, approximately 87% appearing once. Sequenced material: PBMCs, taken after nivolumab (anti-PD-1) treatment. These receptors all come from a person between 40 and 85 years old with oral cavity squamous cell carcinoma. Each CDR3 is given with its conserved first and last residue. D genes are given only for firm matches. Clone size is not always given. Where it is, it says once, few, many or a class for expanded clones.

D gene	V gene	clone size	J gene	CDR3 protein	CDR3 DNA
.	TRBV7-2	.	TRBJ2-1	CASSGVPRRNNEQFF	TGTGCCAGCAGCGGCGTACCCCGGCGCAACAATGAGCAGTTCTTC
.	TRBV18	.	TRBJ2-7	CASSPAGYEQYF	TGTGCCAGCTCACCGGCCGGCTACGAGCAGTACTTC
.	TRBV14	.	TRBJ1-1	CASSQVGEAFF	TGTGCCAGCAGCCAAGTGGGTGAAGCTTTCTTT
.	TRBV18	few	TRBJ1-5	CASSPPVRLRGQPQHF	TGTGCCAGCTCACCACCGGTCCGTTTACGGGGCCAGCCCCAGCATTTT
TRBD1	TRBV28	.	TRBJ1-5	CASSPGTGGNQPQHF	TGTGCCAGCAGCCCTGGGACAGGGGGAAATCAGCCCCAGCATTTT
.	TRBV7-2	once	TRBJ2-7	CASSQAGYEQYF	TGTGCCAGCAGCCAAGCGGGTTACGAGCAGTACTTC
.	TRBV11-2	.	TRBJ1-2	CASSLGSAGNYGYTF	TGTGCCAGCAGCTTGGGGTCGGCAGGCAACTATGGCTACACCTTC
.	TRBV6-6	few	TRBJ1-4	CASSYTEGTNEKLFF	TGTGCCAGCAGTTATACGGAGGGAACTAATGAAAAACTGTTTTTT
TRBD1	TRBV2	.	TRBJ1-2	CASRQTGTLGYTF	TGTGCCAGCCGGCAGACAGGGACCCTAGGCTACACCTTC
TRBD2	TRBV6-1	.	TRBJ2-3	CASSESAGVPDTQYF	TGTGCCAGCAGTGAATCGGCGGGAGTCCCAGATACGCAGTATTTT
.	TRBV5-1	once	TRBJ2-3	CASSLGYRADTQYF	TGCGCCAGCAGCTTGGGCTATAGGGCAGATACGCAGTATTTT
.	TRBV9	.	TRBJ2-7	CASSVRHSSYEQYF	TGTGCCAGCAGCGTGCGACACTCCTCCTACGAGCAGTACTTC
.	TRBV6-1	.	TRBJ1-4	CASSEGWITNEKLFF	TGTGCCAGCAGTGAAGGGTGGATAACTAATGAAAAACTGTTTTTT
TRBD2	TRBV5-1	once	TRBJ2-7	CASSWSLTSGRAVAYEQYF	TGCGCCAGCAGCTGGTCCCTGACTAGCGGGAGGGCCGTCGCCTACGAGCAGTACTTC
.	TRBV9	.	TRBJ1-4	CASSEGDTDYNEKLFF	TGTGCCAGCAGCGAAGGGGACACAGACTATAATGAAAAACTGTTTTTT
TRBD1	TRBV4-1	.	TRBJ1-2	CASSHTQTGRYGYTF	TGCGCCAGCAGCCACACCCAGACAGGGCGATATGGCTACACCTTC
TRBD1	TRBV30	.	TRBJ1-2	CAWSPQSRGGYTF	TGTGCCTGGAGTCCCCAATCCAGGGGGGGCTACACCTTC
TRBD2	TRBV7-9	.	TRBJ2-3	CASSSRGAGGTDTQYF	TGTGCCAGCAGCTCACGTGGGGCGGGAGGCACAGATACGCAGTATTTT
.	TRBV5-1	.	TRBJ2-2	CASSLDSGTGELFF	TGCGCCAGCAGCTTGGATTCAGGAACCGGGGAGCTGTTTTTT
.	TRBV6-6	.	TRBJ1-1	CASYRGRGVTEAFF	TGTGCCAGTTACCGGGGGCGCGGGGTCACTGAAGCTTTCTTT
TRBD1	TRBV7-8	.	TRBJ2-2	CASSSPGQGVRELFF	TGTGCCAGCAGCTCCCCGGGACAGGGGGTAAGGGAGCTGTTTTTT
.	TRBV1	.	TRBJ1-6	CTSSRDSGRTPLHF	TGCACCAGCAGCCGGGACTCAGGGAGAACACCCCTCCACTTT
.	TRBV27	.	TRBJ1-5	CASSLWANQPQHF	TGTGCCAGCAGTTTATGGGCGAATCAGCCCCAGCATTTT
.	TRBV9	few	TRBJ2-7	CASSVVDDSFYEQYF	TGTGCCAGCAGCGTAGTGGACGACAGCTTCTACGAGCAGTACTTC
.	TRBV19	few	TRBJ1-5	CASRLSWGLQPQHF	TGTGCCAGTAGGCTATCGTGGGGGCTTCAGCCCCAGCATTTT
.	TRBV6-5	.	TRBJ2-1	CASSSAETYNEQFF	TGTGCCAGCAGTTCAGCGGAAACTTACAATGAGCAGTTCTTC
.	TRBV7-6	few	TRBJ2-4	CASSLVPLVVSAKNIQYF	TGTGCCAGCAGCTTAGTACCTCTCGTTGTCTCGGCCAAAAACATTCAGTACTTC